A single sample gave rise to the 14 T cell receptor beta chains below, sequenced in a study of CXCR3-negative and CXCR3-positive naive CD8 T cells (dated by TCRdb to the late 2010s). The paper as a whole reports these results and caveats: Compared with CXCR3-negative naive cells, CXCR3-positive naive cells had TRB CDR3s with higher hydrophobicity (lower Kidera factor 4), lower energy, and higher strength and volume indices.

Their specific antigens are unknown. The instrument given in TCRdb is NextSeq 550. The Human TCR Profiling Kit (MiLaboratory) was used to make UMI-labeled 5' RACE TRB cDNA libraries. One entry per CDR3 protein sequence results from the TCRdb reprocessing of the reads, with DNA left out. This sample's listing comprises around 120,000 distinct CDR3 sequences. The ten largest make up around 0.54% of the sample. Sequenced input: naive CXCR3+ CD8+ T cells from blood. The cell subset or site label, read with the paper, signifies: CD45RO-CCR7+CD27+CD95- naive CD8+ T cells expressing CXCR3 (TNR3+). These receptor sequences come from a human donor in good health. Some clones in this sample may be carry-over from other donors' samples.

The genes are TRBV28 and TRBJ1-4; TCRdb outputs TRBD1, but without DNA this stays unchecked. The CDR3 consists of 16 residues. Per germline, CDR1 MDHEN and CDR2 SYDVKM. CDR3 loop: CASSTPGRSTNEKLFF.

V usage is TRBV10-3 and J usage is TRBJ2-7; TCRdb designates TRBD1, a call that cannot be tested without DNA. The germline CDR1 and CDR2 sequences are ENHRY and SYGVKD. The CDR3 is 12 amino acids. Here the CDR3 reads CAIGTAAYEQYF.

The chain carries TRBV25-1 and TRBJ1-5; TCRdb calls TRBD1, which cannot be checked without DNA. The CDR3 spans 16 residues. The germline CDR1 and CDR2 sequences are MGHDK and SYGVNS. The CDR3 sequence is CANQRGTGGPDQPQHF.

This chain joins TRBV14 and TRBJ2-1; TCRdb proposes TRBD1, but this gene call is untestable without DNA. This CDR3 comprises 13 residues. In germline, CDR1 is SGHDN, CDR2 FVKESK. CDR3 amino acids: CASSQEATGEQFF.

The chain uses TRBV28 and TRBJ2-6; TCRdb gives TRBD1 as the D gene, but with no DNA this cannot be confirmed. Germline V gene data show CDR1 as MDHEN and CDR2 as SYDVKM. This CDR3 comprises 16 residues. The CDR3: CASSYPEVSGANVLTF.

The V and J genes are TRBV28 and TRBJ1-5; lacking DNA, the TRBD1 call made by TCRdb goes unchecked. The CDR3 runs to 14 residues. Germline CDR1 is MDHEN and CDR2 is SYDVKM. Here the CDR3 reads CASSRDRGDRPQHF.

V is TRBV11-2 and J is TRBJ2-7; TCRdb's assignment of TRBD1 cannot be checked, as there is no DNA. Per the germline V gene, CDR1 is SGHAT and CDR2 is FQNNGV. CDR3 length: 14 amino acids. This CDR3 reads CASSPTGTGIEQYF.

V and J are TRBV7-2 and TRBJ2-1. The CDR3 loop spans 13 amino acids. Germline loops: CDR1 SGHTA, CDR2 FQGNSA. The CDR3 region is CASSLDPSNEQFF.

The V and J genes are TRBV20-1 and TRBJ2-1; TCRdb's assignment of TRBD2 cannot be checked, as there is no DNA. Germline V lookup: CDR1 DFQATT, CDR2 SNEGSKA (reference sequence). CDR3 length equals 15 residues. Here the CDR3 reads CSAKPLAASYNEQFF.

The chain carries TRBV7-9 and TRBJ2-7; TCRdb indicates TRBD1, and absent DNA this call remains unverified. There are 13 residues in the CDR3. CDR1 is SEHNR and CDR2 is FQNEAQ in the germline V gene (reference sequence). The CDR3 is CASSPPGAGEQYF.

The rearrangement links TRBV29-1 to TRBJ2-1; TCRdb's D gene call, TRBD1, goes unchecked for lack of DNA. Germline V lookup: CDR1 SQVTM, CDR2 ANQGSEA. CDR3 size: 12 residues. The chain's CDR3 is CSVESGGNEQFF.

The chain is built from TRBV27 and TRBJ2-1; lacking DNA, the TRBD1 call made by TCRdb goes unchecked. Germline V CDR1 and CDR2: MNHEY, SMNVEV (reference sequence). The CDR3 runs 16 residues. The CDR3: CASSLSQGASYNEQFF.

The chain links TRBV20-1 to TRBJ2-1; the TCRdb D gene call, TRBD2, has no DNA to confirm it. This CDR3 comprises 15 residues. CDR1 is DFQATT, CDR2 SNEGSKA, per germline (reference sequence). This CDR3 reads CSAREAGALYNEQFF.

The V call is TRBV7-9, the J call TRBJ1-1. Germline loops: CDR1 SEHNR, CDR2 FQNEAQ (reference sequence). This CDR3 region has 14 residues. CDR3 sequence: CASSDPGRASEAFF. The whole variable domain, remainder taken from reference TRBV7-9 and TRBJ1-1, is DTGVSQNPRHKITKRGQNVTFRCDPISEHNRLYWYRQTLGQGPEFLTYFQNEAQLEKSRLLSDRFSAERPKGSFSTLEIQRTEQGDSAMYLCASSDPGRASEAFFGQGTRLTVV.